This T cell receptor (beta chain) was obtained from a study of spatial heterogeneity in lung cancer. Study summary: 72 TRACERx patients with early, untreated non-small cell lung cancer donated samples. Sequenced follow-up PBMC samples came a median of around 2 years after resection, where available. Whole-study findings and limits: Expanded tumor TCRs that were ubiquitous appeared in blood more at resection than follow-up.

This clonotype was seen many times. The antigen remains undetermined. This CDR3 spans 12 amino acids. Trimming left V 5 bases short and J 7 bases short, with 11 bases between. Germline CDR1 reads SGHNT; CDR2 reads YENEEA. This sample's time point: blood at routine non-recurrence follow-up after resection. The study sequenced unsorted whole RNA from tumor, nontumor lung or frozen PBMC. Each molecule of TCR cDNA was tagged with one unique molecular identifier. One entry per CDR3 protein, called by TCRdb with MiXCR from the 5' RACE reads. Of some 110,000 distinct CDR3 sequences listed, 9% to 15% were seen once; the top ten hold 16%.

The sequencing here drew on PBMCs, taken at follow-up. The TCR sequence derives from a male donor with early-stage non-small cell lung cancer. The rearrangement joins TRBV11-3 to TRBJ2-5; the D gene could be TRBD1 or TRBD2 (5 bases each). CDR3 in DNA: TGTGCCAGCAGCCCAGAGAGGGGGACCCAGTACTTC. Its protein product is CASSPERGTQYF.